This T cell receptor (beta chain) was sequenced for a study of blood T cells in healthy people across ages. Whole-study results and caveats: Long-lived donors had more naive CD4+ cells and higher diversity than aged donors. Strong correlation was found linking TCR beta diversity to naive T cell percentage.

The authors drew about 9.9 milliliters of peripheral blood from each donor. Primed by a sample-barcoded 5' primer and a J-beta primer mix, a second PCR proceeded for roughly 6 to 12 cycles. TCRdb passed the 5' RACE reads through MiXCR, listing each CDR3 protein once. The table includes 1.6 million or so distinct CDR3 sequences, 34% detected once. V lost 7 bases, J lost 4 bases, and 17 bases lay in between. The CDR3 runs to 15 residues. With respect to this clonotype: Its antigen is currently unknown.

The TCR was taken from a woman younger than 45 in good health. The genes are TRBV12-3 or TRBV12-4 and TRBJ2-1; D may be TRBD1 (6 bases). Sequencing was done on a sample of blood. The CDR3 DNA reads TGTGCCAGCACCTCCAGGGGAGCTGCGTACAATGAGCAGTTCTTC. Residues: CASTSRGAAYNEQFF.